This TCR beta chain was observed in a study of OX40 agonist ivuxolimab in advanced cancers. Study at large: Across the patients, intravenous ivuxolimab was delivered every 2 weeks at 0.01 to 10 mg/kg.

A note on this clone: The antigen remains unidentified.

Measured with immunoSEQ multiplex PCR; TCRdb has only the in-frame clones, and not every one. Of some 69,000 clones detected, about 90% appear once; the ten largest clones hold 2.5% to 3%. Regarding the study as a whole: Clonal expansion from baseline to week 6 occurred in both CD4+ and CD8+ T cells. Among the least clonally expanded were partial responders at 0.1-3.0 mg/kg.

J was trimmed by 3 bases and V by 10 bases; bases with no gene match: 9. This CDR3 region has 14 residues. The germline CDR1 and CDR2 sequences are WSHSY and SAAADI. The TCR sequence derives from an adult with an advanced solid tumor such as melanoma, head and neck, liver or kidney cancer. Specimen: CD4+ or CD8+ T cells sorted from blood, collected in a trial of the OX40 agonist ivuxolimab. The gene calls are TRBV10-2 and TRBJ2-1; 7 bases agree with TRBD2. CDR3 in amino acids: CATGWGGYYNEQFF. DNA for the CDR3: TGCGCCACCGGGTGGGGGGGGTACTACAATGAGCAGTTCTTC.